The clone carrying this TCR beta chain was detected many times. The antigen remains unidentified. The read is 3 residues too short to cover the CDR3 end, so that end is filled in from the germline J gene. The sample is drawn from a study of T cell clonality in common variable immunodeficiency. Whole-study findings and limits: The cause of increased CVID clonality remains unclear without subpopulation sequencing. Compared with controls, CVID subjects had fewer shared TCRbeta clones. Fewer deletions and N-nucleotide insertions were reportedly seen in common variable immunodeficiency TCR beta sequences.

Clones were read by immunoSEQ multiplex PCR, and TCRdb kept only the in-frame ones, dropping some. This repertoire holds fewer than 30,000 clones, and none appear only once. J lost 4 bases, V lost 3 bases, and 4 bases had no gene match. The CDR3 length is 14 residues. Germline-derived CDR1 and CDR2 are LNHDA and SQIVND (reference sequence). Source material: peripheral blood mononuclear cells. The chain combines TRBV19 with TRBJ1-1; 8 nucleotides match TRBD1. This TCR derives from a human donor with common variable immunodeficiency. The part of the CDR3 DNA that was read is TGTGCCAGTAGTATGGTGACAGGGGTCACTGAA. Residues: CASSMVTGVTE. The full CDR3 reads CASSMVTGVTEAFF.